Below, 2 T cell receptor beta chains from the same sample are listed, as sequenced in a study of cytomegalovirus exposure and HLA in healthy donors. With 60 Vbeta and 13 Jbeta primers, the PCR was carried out. Generated by immunoSEQ multiplex PCR, the TCRdb table keeps only in-frame clones and is missing some. The sample includes about 160,000 clones, around four fifths of them seen just once. Sequenced input: PBMCs. The receptors shown here come from a man in his late teens or twenties in good health and CMV-seronegative.

The chain links TRBV6-1 to TRBJ1-6; 9 nucleotides line up with TRBD1. Trimming took 1 base from V and 10 from J; bases not matched to a gene: 5. CDR1 and CDR2 from the germline V gene are MNHNS and SASEGT. The CDR3 has 15 residues. CDR3 in amino acids: CASSEGGTGYSPLHF. In DNA, the CDR3 is TGTGCCAGCAGTGAAGGTGGGACAGGGTACTCACCCCTCCACTTT.

V is TRBV9 and J is TRBJ1-1, with a weak D call TRBD1 (6 bases). The CDR3 has 14 amino acids. Germline CDR1 is SGDLS and CDR2 is YYNGEE. Between the trimmed V and J ends, which lost 0 bases and 3 bases, there was a span of 9 bases. The CDR3 DNA follows: TGTGCCAGCAGCGTAGAGTCAGGGGACACTGAAGCTTTCTTT. Encoded protein: CASSVESGDTEAFF.